This TCR beta chain was retrieved from a study of blood T cell repertoires in COVID-19. At the level of the study: Samples representing acute and convalescent COVID-19 were sourced from the United States, Italy and Spain.

CDR1 and CDR2 (germline): SGHRS, YFSETQ. The CDR3 runs 17 residues. After removal of 4 bases from V and 0 bases from J, the junction contained 7 bases not matched to a gene. Original methodology: Reference gene primer amplification yielded estimated nucleated cell counts. Using immunoSEQ multiplex PCR, the repertoire was profiled, and TCRdb retains in-frame clones only, with some absent. For V, J and clone size, that table is used; D and trimming come from the DNA. The data show under 350,000 clones, around 85% seen once. This TCR came from a woman in her sixties or seventies with acute or convalescent COVID-19. The sample consisted of peripheral blood. The chain joins TRBV5-1 to TRBJ2-2, with 9 bases identical to TRBD1. CDR3 protein: CASSPYGTGSNTGELFF. CDR3 bases: TGCGCCAGCAGCCCCTATGGGACAGGGTCGAACACCGGGGAGCTGTTTTTT.